A single TCR beta chain is shown here with its context. Its cognate antigen has yet to be identified. Base qualities are not provided; no much larger clone lies one nucleotide away. The CDR3 sequence holds 15 residues, the cysteine and phenylalanine included. The read is trimmed to its CDR3 DNA, 45 bases read in frame from base 1. The junction shows trimming of 1 base on V and 0 bases on J, and the gene matches do not reach 0 bases of it. CDR1 and CDR2 are read off the germline V gene (reference sequence) as LNHDA and SQIVND. Library method: 5' RACE. This sample was sequenced with a NextSeq 500. Unique molecular identifiers were attached to individual cDNA molecules in the TCR library protocol so that sequencing error and PCR bias could be corrected. Both TCR alpha and beta chains were sequenced, and tight co-correlation was observed between alpha and beta sequence abundances in each sample. As for how the authors treated the data: Decombinator V4 was used to perform V gene, J gene and CDR3 annotation of TCR sequences. TCRs were defined as expanded if a significant change between any two time points was detected under a Poisson model with p below 0.0001. TCR abundances were normalised to the total number of TCRs sequenced per sample and were expressed as counts per million. TRAV1-2 paired with TRAJ12, TRAJ20 or TRAJ33 defined MAIT TCRs, while TRAV10 paired with TRAJ18 defined iNKT TCRs. VDJdb, accessed 1 November 2021, was searched for CMV, EBV and SARS-CoV-2 annotated TCRs, excluding TCRs annotated for multiple antigens. TCRdb redid the processing of the public reads, applying fastp at Q25 and MiXCR, and retained in-frame beta chains. Duplicate CDR3 protein sequences are folded into a single record with the most common DNA and genes. The V and J calls reflect TCRdb's pipeline rather than the authors' work. Present in this sample are some 81,000 distinct CDR3 sequences, less than 20% of which were seen just once. The top ten constitute 2.5% to 3% of the sample.

These data are taken from a study of early T cells in non-severe SARS-CoV-2 infection (dated by TCRdb to 2020 to 2022). With regard to the full study: Because TCR sequencing was done on bulk RNA from unsorted whole blood, the alpha and beta chains could not be paired. What the study reported, not specific to this receptor: Matching against VDJdb was skewed toward anti-spike CD8 responses, likely underestimated virus-specific expansions, and missed private and CD4 specificities.

The study was a case-control design nested within a healthcare worker cohort in London, UK, with weekly nasopharyngeal swab PCR tests and blood sampling. Healthcare workers were enrolled in the week of the UK lockdown, from 23 to 31 March 2020, and were followed every week for up to about 16 weeks. The sequenced sample was whole blood. This sequence originates from an adult who was a healthcare worker with PCR-confirmed SARS-CoV-2 infection or an uninfected control (not recorded which). Recombination connected TRBV19 to TRBJ1-2, and 9 junctional nucleotides match TRBD1. Here is the DNA: TGTGCCAGTAGTATAGGGGACAGGGCTAACTATGGCTACACCTTC. This encodes CASSIGDRANYGYTF.